Listed below are T cell receptor beta chains from one sample, sequenced in a study of T cell repertoires in cytomegalovirus infection. One entry per CDR3 protein, called by TCRdb with MiXCR from the reads. This sample has roughly 640,000 distinct CDR3 sequences, with approximately 24% found just once. The sample taken for sequencing was CD8+ T cells from PBMCs. These receptors came from a human donor in good health (CMV status not recorded). Some clones in this sample may be carry-over from other donors' samples. Both conserved end residues are part of each CDR3. D genes are given only for firm matches. Clone sizes are given selectively: once, few, many, or a class where the clone is expanded.

>TRBD1|few|TRBJ1-5|TRBV15
CATSRGGQGALSNQPQHF
TGTGCCACCAGCAGGGGAGGGCAGGGGGCGTTGAGCAATCAGCCCCAGCATTTT
>.|many|TRBJ2-1|TRBV7-8
CASSSDWSSYNEQFF
TGTGCCAGCAGCTCTGACTGGAGCTCCTACAATGAGCAGTTCTTC
>.|once|TRBJ1-5|TRBV20-1
CSARDKGKGWNQPQHF
TGCAGTGCTAGAGATAAGGGAAAGGGTTGGAATCAGCCCCAGCATTTT
>.|.|TRBJ2-3|TRBV29-1
CSVGLRVQGGRPTDTQYF
TGCAGCGTTGGTCTTCGTGTTCAGGGAGGAAGGCCCACAGATACGCAGTATTTT
>.|.|TRBJ2-7|TRBV5-5
CASSAGQRSPYEQYF
TGTGCCAGCAGCGCGGGACAGCGAAGTCCCTACGAGCAGTACTTC
>TRBD1|.|TRBJ2-3|TRBV29-1
CSASTGTDTQYF
TGCAGCGCATCGACAGGGACAGATACGCAGTATTTT
>TRBD1|.|TRBJ1-5|TRBV19
CASSTRDSFYQPQHF
TGTGCCAGTAGTACCCGGGACAGCTTTTATCAGCCCCAGCATTTT
>.|many|TRBJ1-2|TRBV7-2
CASIEPGGIGYTF
TGTGCCAGCATCGAACCGGGGGGGATCGGCTACACCTTC
>.|few|TRBJ2-2|TRBV5-1
CASSLEGSLGTGELFF
TGCGCCAGCAGCTTGGAGGGCTCGCTCGGTACCGGGGAGCTGTTTTTT
>.|.|TRBJ1-1|TRBV6-2/TRBV6-3
CTSSYSSRRDPFLNTEAFF
TGTACCAGCAGTTACTCCTCGAGGCGGGACCCTTTCCTGAACACTGAAGCTTTCTTT
>.|.|TRBJ1-5|TRBV20-1
CSARGTNPDNQPQHF
TGCAGTGCTAGGGGGACCAACCCCGACAATCAGCCCCAGCATTTT
>.|many|TRBJ1-1|TRBV7-6
CASKGSGFTEAFF
TGTGCCAGCAAGGGAAGCGGGTTCACTGAAGCTTTCTTT
>.|.|TRBJ2-1|TRBV6-2/TRBV6-3
CASSSKSRSYNEQFF
TGTGCCAGCAGTTCGAAGTCCCGCTCCTACAATGAGCAGTTCTTC
>TRBD1|.|TRBJ1-1|TRBV28
CASSGLKTGNMNTEAFF
TGTGCCAGCAGCGGTCTGAAGACAGGGAATATGAACACTGAAGCTTTCTTT
>.|many|TRBJ1-1|TRBV7-2
CASSLRTVNTEAFF
TGTGCCAGCAGCCTCCGGACAGTGAACACTGAAGCTTTCTTT
>.|few|TRBJ1-1|TRBV2
CASTSRREAFF
TGTGCCAGCACCTCGAGACGGGAGGCTTTCTTT